A single sample gave rise to the 6 T cell receptor beta chains below, sequenced in a study of blood T cell repertoires in COVID-19. Profiling relied on immunoSEQ multiplex PCR, and the TCRdb table lists in-frame clones only, not all of them. Here the sample spans roughly 360,000 clones, approximately 77% being singletons. What was sequenced was peripheral blood. These receptors were obtained from a human donor with acute or convalescent COVID-19. The donor label of this sample is uncertain.

The count of this clone is one. The rearrangement uses TRBV2 and TRBJ1-1; 8 positions agree with TRBD1. This CDR3 has 12 residues. Germline CDR1 SNHLY, CDR2 FYNNEI. The ends lost 7 bases at V and 5 bases at J; junction bases unmatched: 3. CDR3 protein: CASNRGETEAFF. The CDR3 DNA reads as TGTGCCAGCAACAGGGGGGAGACTGAAGCTTTCTTT.

This chain connects TRBV15 to TRBJ1-5; perhaps TRBD1 as D (5 bases). This CDR3 region has 13 residues. Trimming took off 5 bases at V and 10 bases at J, with 15 bases between the two ends. The V gene's germline CDR1 is LNHNV and CDR2 YYDKDF (reference sequence). This CDR3 is CATSATYRSPQHF. For the CDR3, the DNA is TGTGCCACCAGCGCTACTTACAGGTCTCCCCAGCATTTT.

The rearrangement uses TRBV5-1 and TRBJ1-6, with 10 bases aligning to TRBD1. The CDR3 is made up of 14 amino acids. Germline assignment: CDR1 SGHRS and CDR2 YFSETQ. The V and J ends lost 6 bases and 10 bases, in that order; junction bases with no gene match: 7. CDR3 sequence: CASTRTGGESPLHF. The CDR3 nucleotides read TGCGCCAGCACCCGGACAGGGGGTGAGTCACCCCTCCACTTT.

This sequence joins TRBV4-1 and TRBJ2-7, with 10 bases aligning to TRBD1. The germline V gene has CDR1 MGHRA and CDR2 YSYEKL. Trimming took 3 bases from V and 6 from J; bases not matched to a gene: 8. The CDR3 is 15 residues long. CDR3 coding DNA: TGCGCCAGCAGCCAGACCGGGACAGGGGCAAGCGAGCAGTACTTC. Translated: CASSQTGTGASEQYF.

The chain uses TRBV6-5 and TRBJ1-4; D is unresolved. The CDR3 sequence is 13 residues long. V lost 6 bases and J 4 bases, leaving 9 bases between the germline ends. Germline CDR1 and CDR2: MNHEY and SVGAGI. The CDR3 spells CASRGLLNEKLFF. The CDR3, as DNA: TGTGCCAGCAGGGGCCTTCTTAATGAAAAACTGTTTTTT.

This clone was seen a single time. The sample contains more than one DNA sequence encoding this CDR3. The J gene is TRBJ2-7, the V gene TRBV5-1, with D maybe TRBD1 (5 bases). This CDR3 has 13 residues. Trimming pared 0 bases from V and 4 bases from J, leaving 8 bases between. In germline, CDR1 is SGHRS, CDR2 YFSETQ. The CDR3 protein is CASSLGGTYEQYF. The CDR3 bases are TGCGCCAGCAGCTTGGGGGGCACTTACGAGCAGTACTTC.